One sample yielded the 31 T cell receptor beta chains listed below, sequenced in a study of blood T cell repertoires in COVID-19. Profiling relied on immunoSEQ multiplex PCR, and the TCRdb table lists in-frame clones only, not all of them. Found here are more than 150,000 clones, more than 80% of them singletons; the top ten hold roughly 12%. Input material: peripheral blood. These receptors all stem from a woman of 80 years or more with COVID-19, enrolled during active disease.

This rearrangement joins TRBV27 to TRBJ2-2; 7 bases are shared with TRBD1. Germline CDR1 MNHEY, CDR2 SMNVEV (reference sequence). The CDR3 covers 14 residues. V was clipped by 9 bases and J by 1 base; unmatched bases: 5. The DNA of the CDR3 is TGTGCCAGAGGCCGGGACAGGAACACCGGGGAGCTGTTTTTT. Amino acid sequence: CARGRDRNTGELFF.

The CDR3 bases are TGTGCCAGCAGCCCCAGGGGACCCACCGGGGAGCTGTTTTTT. Protein sequence: CASSPRGPTGELFF. This chain links TRBV5-4 with TRBJ2-2, with D possibly TRBD1 on 6 matching bases. Germline V lookup: CDR1 SGHNT, CDR2 YYREEE (reference sequence). This CDR3 comprises 14 residues. V lost 4 bases to trimming and J lost 4 bases, with 11 bases between them.

The chain is built from TRBV13 and TRBJ2-7, with 9 bases lining up with TRBD1. Losses at the gene ends were 4 bases for V and 6 bases for J; bases not matched to a gene: 16. Germline lookup yields CDR1 PRHDT and CDR2 FYEKMQ (reference sequence). The CDR3 is made up of 17 amino acids. Written as DNA, the CDR3 is TGTGCCAGCAGCTCGTCAAGCCGGGGACAGGGTTGGGGCGAGCAGTACTTC. Translating gives CASSSSSRGQGWGEQYF.

This clone was detected only once. CDR3 sequence: CATSREGGAYEQYF. As DNA, the CDR3 is TGTGCCACCAGCCGGGAGGGGGGAGCCTACGAGCAGTACTTC. The V gene is TRBV15, the J gene TRBJ2-7; 8 nucleotides match TRBD2. The length of the CDR3 is 14 residues. Trimming took 5 bases from V and 2 from J; bases not matched to a gene: 5. Germline V CDR1 and CDR2: LNHNV, YYDKDF (reference sequence).

The CDR3 DNA is TGTGCCAGCTCGAGGACTAGCGCCACCGGGGAGCTGTTTTTT. Its protein product is CASSRTSATGELFF. The chain combines TRBV2 with TRBJ2-2, with 9 bases identical to TRBD2. The CDR3 is 14 residues long. Germline-derived CDR1 and CDR2 are SNHLY and FYNNEI. Germline trimming cut 8 bases from V and 4 bases from J; bases unmatched to any gene: 5.

The chain carries TRBV27 and TRBJ1-2, with D tentatively TRBD1 (5 bases). CDR1 and CDR2 (germline): MNHEY, SMNVEV (reference sequence). The CDR3 is made up of 13 amino acids. V lost 0 bases to trimming and J lost 4 bases, with 6 bases between them. CDR3 in amino acids: CASSLSRAYGYTF. DNA for the CDR3: TGTGCCAGCAGTTTATCCAGGGCCTATGGCTACACCTTC.

The CDR3 loop reads CASSQEYRLAGSTDTQYF. DNA for the CDR3: TGCGCCAGCAGCCAAGAGTACAGACTAGCGGGGAGCACAGATACGCAGTATTTT. The chain joins TRBV4-1 to TRBJ2-3, with TRBD2 matching over 11 bases. Germline V lookup: CDR1 MGHRA, CDR2 YSYEKL. There are 18 residues in the CDR3. V lost 0 bases and J lost 0; bases outside the gene matches: 5.

This chain links TRBV5-1 with TRBJ1-2; no clear D gene. CDR1 and CDR2 from the germline V gene are SGHRS and YFSETQ. There are 10 residues in the CDR3. V lost 7 bases and J lost 13, with 14 bases in between. The CDR3 is CASGSEASTF. CDR3 bases: TGCGCCAGCGGATCTGAGGCATCCACCTTC.

This clone has only one observation. The V and J genes are TRBV4-3 and TRBJ2-2; D may be TRBD2 (6 bases). Germline V CDR1 and CDR2: LGHNA, YSLEER. The CDR3 runs to 18 residues. V was shortened by 3 bases and J by 4 bases, with 21 bases between the two germline ends. The chain's CDR3 is CASSHVPTLGGVTGELFF. The CDR3 nucleotides are TGCGCCAGCAGCCATGTTCCAACCCTGGGGGGAGTCACCGGGGAGCTGTTTTTT.

This chain joins TRBV27 and TRBJ2-1; TRBD1 matches 7 bases. The CDR3 consists of 14 residues. Looked up from germline, CDR1 is MNHEY and CDR2 is SMNVEV (reference sequence). Trimming took 5 bases from V and 3 from J; bases not matched to a gene: 4. The CDR3 nucleotides read TGTGCCAGCAGTGCCGCAGGGGGCTACAATGAGCAGTTCTTC. Protein sequence: CASSAAGGYNEQFF.

This clone has just one count. The gene calls are TRBV27 and TRBJ2-1; D possibly corresponds to TRBD2 (7 bases). V lost 8 bases, J lost 7 bases, and 21 bases lay in between. Per germline, CDR1 MNHEY and CDR2 SMNVEV (reference sequence). CDR3 size: 15 residues. The CDR3 is CASGRGGRERNEQFF. The CDR3 coding sequence is TGTGCCAGCGGAAGGGGGGGGAGGGAGCGGAATGAGCAGTTCTTC.

On this clone itself: The sample contains more than one DNA sequence encoding this CDR3. This sequence joins TRBV28 and TRBJ2-7; 7 bases match TRBD2. The germline CDR1 and CDR2 sequences are MDHEN and SYDVKM. CDR3 size: 13 residues. The V and J ends lost 6 bases and 4 bases, in that order; junction bases with no gene match: 6. This CDR3 is CASRTGGRYEQYF. CDR3 sequence (DNA): TGTGCCAGCAGGACGGGGGGTAGGTACGAGCAGTACTTC.

V gene TRBV7-2 combines with J gene TRBJ1-6; the match to TRBD1 covers 11 bases. Germline V gene sequence: CDR1 SGHTA, CDR2 FQGNSA. The CDR3 covers 18 residues. V lost 5 bases, J lost 3 bases, and 9 bases stayed unmatched. The CDR3 DNA follows: TGTGCCAGCAGCAGAGGGACAGGGGGGAGCGTCTATAATTCACCCCTCCACTTT. Translated, it gives CASSRGTGGSVYNSPLHF.

This rearrangement joins TRBV7-6 to TRBJ1-5; D call uncertain. V gave up 5 bases and J gave up 0 bases, with 5 bases separating them. Germline CDR1 reads SGHVS; CDR2 reads FNYEAQ. The CDR3 is made up of 13 amino acids. CDR3 protein: CASSPYSNQPQHF. The CDR3 nucleotides are TGTGCCAGCAGCCCTTATAGCAATCAGCCCCAGCATTTT.

This chain links TRBV5-6 with TRBJ2-5; TRBD1 matches 7 bases. The CDR3 covers 14 residues. The germline gives CDR1 SGHDT, CDR2 YYEEEE. With 0 bases clipped from V and 7 bases from J, the junction kept 6 bases outside the gene matches. The CDR3 here is CASSLGDSGGTQYF. The CDR3 coding sequence is TGTGCCAGCAGCTTGGGGGACAGTGGTGGGACCCAGTACTTC. Based on the CDR3 plus reference TRBV5-6 and TRBJ2-5, the full variable domain is DAGVTQSPTHLIKTRGQQVTLRCSPKSGHDTVSWYQQALGQGPQFIFQYYEEEERQRGNFPDRFSGHQFPNYSSELNVNALLLGDSALYLCASSLGDSGGTQYFGPGTRLLVL.

The chain carries TRBV18 and TRBJ1-1; 7 bases are a match to TRBD1. Unmatched junction bases numbered 3, after V lost 5 bases and J lost 0 bases. The CDR3 sequence is 14 residues long. CDR1 is KGHSH, CDR2 LQKENI, per germline. The CDR3 DNA follows: TGTGCCAGCTCAGCACAGGGGTTGAACACTGAAGCTTTCTTT. Encoded protein: CASSAQGLNTEAFF.

This chain joins TRBV18 and TRBJ1-4; the match to TRBD1 covers 7 bases. The length of the CDR3 is 13 residues. Unmatched junction bases numbered 3, after V lost 7 bases and J lost 4 bases. The V gene's germline CDR1 is KGHSH and CDR2 LQKENI. CDR3 nucleotide sequence: TGTGCCAGCTTGGGACAGTTTAATGAAAAACTGTTTTTT. Its protein is CASLGQFNEKLFF.

The chain joins TRBV7-2 to TRBJ1-2; no clear D. This CDR3 has 15 amino acids. Trimming stripped 0 bases from V and 2 bases from J, with 10 bases between. The germline V gene has CDR1 SGHTA and CDR2 FQGNSA. In DNA, the CDR3 is TGTGCCAGCAGCTTAGCGTCCGGGAACAACTATGGCTACACCTTC. Residues: CASSLASGNNYGYTF.

The chain links TRBV2 to TRBJ2-7; perhaps TRBD1 as D (5 bases). Deletions cut 5 bases from V and 6 bases from J, with 14 bases between. The germline CDR1 and CDR2 sequences are SNHLY and FYNNEI. This CDR3 is 13 amino acids long. CDR3 bases: TGTGCCAGCAGTCGAGACAGATACGGCGAGCAGTACTTC. Encoded protein: CASSRDRYGEQYF.

The DNA of the CDR3 is TGTGCCACCAGCCCTAGCGATACAGGCTACAATGAGCAGTTCTTC. It codes for CATSPSDTGYNEQFF. The V gene is TRBV15, the J gene TRBJ2-1, with a tentative D call TRBD2 (6 bases). Deletions cut 5 bases from V and 3 bases from J, with 14 bases between. Germline V gene lookup returns CDR1 LNHNV and CDR2 YYDKDF (reference sequence). The CDR3 runs to 15 residues.

The chain joins TRBV4-3 to TRBJ1-2; D is uncertain. With 0 bases removed from V and 0 bases from J, the gap between germline ends came to 8 bases. The CDR3 length is 15 residues. Germline V lookup: CDR1 LGHNA, CDR2 YSLEER. This CDR3 reads CASSQEEVTNYGYTF. The CDR3 DNA reads TGCGCCAGCAGCCAAGAGGAGGTTACTAACTATGGCTACACCTTC.

V gene TRBV9 combines with J gene TRBJ1-2, with 7 bases fitting TRBD1. The CDR3 length is 18 residues. The V gene's germline CDR1 is SGDLS and CDR2 YYNGEE. V shed 4 bases, J shed 7 bases, and the junction held 22 bases outside the gene matches. The CDR3 DNA follows: TGTGCCAGCAGCCCTAGTCTCAGGACAGGAGGTTTGTATGGTGGCTACACCTTC. The encoded protein is CASSPSLRTGGLYGGYTF.

The rearrangement joins TRBV27 to TRBJ1-5, with 8 nucleotides matching TRBD1. CDR1 MNHEY and CDR2 SMNVEV come from the germline V gene (reference sequence). V trimming: 4 bases; J trimming: 4 bases; junction bases outside the gene matches: 9. The CDR3 spans 16 residues. CDR3 sequence: CASSSSRGRVNQPQHF. As DNA, the CDR3 is TGTGCCAGCAGTTCCTCCAGGGGGCGAGTGAATCAGCCCCAGCATTTT.

The chain links TRBV10-3 to TRBJ1-2, with a possible D match to TRBD1 (6 bases). The ends were cut back, 1 base at V and 3 bases at J, with 9 bases in the middle. Germline V gene data show CDR1 as ENHRY and CDR2 as SYGVKD. The CDR3 has 14 amino acids. The CDR3 here is CAISEFDRHYGYTF. The CDR3 nucleotides read TGTGCCATCAGTGAGTTCGACAGGCACTATGGCTACACCTTC.

This clone turned up a few times. The chain uses TRBV4-2 and TRBJ1-2; no firm D call. V lost 1 base and J 6 bases, leaving 12 bases between the germline ends. CDR1 is LGHNA, CDR2 YNFKEQ, per germline. The CDR3 has 14 amino acids. The CDR3 region has the DNA TGTGCCAGCAGCCAAGTTCTCCGAGGAGATGGCTACACCTTC. Encoded protein: CASSQVLRGDGYTF.

This clone turned up a few times. J is TRBJ1-1 and V is TRBV7-6; 7 nucleotides match TRBD1. J gave up 1 base and V 1 base, and 3 bases lay outside the gene matches. The germline V gene encodes CDR1 SGHVS and CDR2 FNYEAQ. CDR3 length equals 15 residues. Here the CDR3 reads CASSLVSGGNTEAFF. Written as DNA, the CDR3 is TGTGCCAGCAGCTTAGTTTCAGGGGGGAACACTGAAGCTTTCTTT.

This chain connects TRBV11-3 to TRBJ1-1, with 9 bases that match TRBD1. Germline assignment: CDR1 SGHNT and CDR2 YENEEA. The CDR3 contains 13 residues. V lost 5 bases, J lost 6 bases, and 4 bases stayed unmatched. CDR3 sequence reads: CASSGTGNSEAFF. For the CDR3, the DNA is TGTGCCAGCAGCGGGACAGGGAATTCTGAAGCTTTCTTT.

The rearrangement uses TRBV6-2 or TRBV6-3 and TRBJ2-5; 9 bases match TRBD2. Trimming removed 5 bases from V and 6 bases from J; junction bases left unmatched: 13. The germline gives CDR1 MNHEY, CDR2 SVGEGT. The CDR3 has 16 residues. This CDR3 is CASSPRGGGASKTQYF. CDR3 DNA: TGTGCCAGCAGTCCCCGAGGCGGGGGGGCGTCGAAGACCCAGTACTTC.

The chain links TRBV19 to TRBJ2-3, with D possibly matching TRBD2 (6 bases). V was clipped by 3 bases and J by 0 bases, with 13 bases between them. This CDR3 comprises 16 residues. Germline assignment: CDR1 LNHDA and CDR2 SQIVND (reference sequence). Here the CDR3 DNA reads TGTGCCAGTAGTATTGGCGGGGCCTCTAGCACAGATACGCAGTATTTT. Translated, it gives CASSIGGASSTDTQYF.

This clone has just a few counts. This sequence joins TRBV4-2 and TRBJ2-7, with TRBD1 matching over 9 bases. Germline CDR1 and CDR2: LGHNA and YNFKEQ. The trim removed 4 bases at V and 4 bases at J, leaving 11 bases unmatched. This CDR3 comprises 16 residues. The CDR3 region is CASSRTGGTGQYEQYF. Here the CDR3 DNA reads TGTGCCAGCAGCCGGACCGGTGGGACAGGGCAATACGAGCAGTACTTC.

The rearrangement uses TRBV3-1 (or the pseudogene TRBV3-2) and TRBJ2-5; TRBD2 matches at 15 bases. The CDR3 totals 17 residues. The germline gives CDR1 LGHDT, CDR2 YNNKEL (reference sequence). Germline trimming cut 4 bases from V and 2 bases from J; bases unmatched to any gene: 5. CDR3 residues: CASSPGTSGGTQETQYF. The CDR3 coding sequence is TGTGCCAGCAGCCCCGGGACTAGCGGGGGGACTCAAGAGACCCAGTACTTC.